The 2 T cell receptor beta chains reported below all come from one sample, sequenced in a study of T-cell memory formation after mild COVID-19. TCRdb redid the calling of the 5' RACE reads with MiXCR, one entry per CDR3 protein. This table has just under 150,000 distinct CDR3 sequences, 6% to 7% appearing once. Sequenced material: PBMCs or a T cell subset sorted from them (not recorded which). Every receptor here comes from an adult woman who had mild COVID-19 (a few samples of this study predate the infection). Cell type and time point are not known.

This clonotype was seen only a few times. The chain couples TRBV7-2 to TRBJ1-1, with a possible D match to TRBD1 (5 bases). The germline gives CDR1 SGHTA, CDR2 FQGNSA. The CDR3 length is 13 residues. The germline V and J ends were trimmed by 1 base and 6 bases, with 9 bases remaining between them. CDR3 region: CASSLDRLAEAFF. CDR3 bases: TGTGCCAGCAGCTTAGACAGGTTGGCTGAAGCTTTCTTT.

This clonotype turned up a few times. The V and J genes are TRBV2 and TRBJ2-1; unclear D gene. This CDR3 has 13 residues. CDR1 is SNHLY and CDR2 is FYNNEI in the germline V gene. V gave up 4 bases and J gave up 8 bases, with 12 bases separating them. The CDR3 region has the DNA TGTGCCAGCAGTGCGGGTCCCTCCGATGAGCAGTTCTTC. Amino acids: CASSAGPSDEQFF.